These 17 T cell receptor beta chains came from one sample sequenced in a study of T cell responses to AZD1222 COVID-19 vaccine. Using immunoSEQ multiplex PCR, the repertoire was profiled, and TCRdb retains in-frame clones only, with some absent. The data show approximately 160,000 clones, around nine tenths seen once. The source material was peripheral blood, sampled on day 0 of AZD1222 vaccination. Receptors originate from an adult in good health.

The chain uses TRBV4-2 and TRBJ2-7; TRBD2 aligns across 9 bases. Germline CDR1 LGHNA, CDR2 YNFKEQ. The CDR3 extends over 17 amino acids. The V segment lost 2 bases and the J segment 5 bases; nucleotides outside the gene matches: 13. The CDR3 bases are TGTGCCAGCAGCCAATCGCCGGGCGGGGGGGCGATAAACGAGCAGTACTTC. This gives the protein CASSQSPGGGAINEQYF.

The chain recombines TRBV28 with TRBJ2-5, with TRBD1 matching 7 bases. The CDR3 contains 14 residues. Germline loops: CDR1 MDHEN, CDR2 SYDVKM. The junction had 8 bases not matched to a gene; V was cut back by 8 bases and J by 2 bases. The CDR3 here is CASRPGTAQETQYF. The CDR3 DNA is TGTGCCAGCCGCCCAGGGACAGCACAAGAGACCCAGTACTTC.

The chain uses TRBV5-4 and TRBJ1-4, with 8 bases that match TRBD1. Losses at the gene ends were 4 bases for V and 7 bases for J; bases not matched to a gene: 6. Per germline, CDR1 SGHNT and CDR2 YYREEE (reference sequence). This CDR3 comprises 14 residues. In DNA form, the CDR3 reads TGTGCCAGCAGCCCATCAGGGGGCACTGAAAAACTGTTTTTT. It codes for CASSPSGGTEKLFF.

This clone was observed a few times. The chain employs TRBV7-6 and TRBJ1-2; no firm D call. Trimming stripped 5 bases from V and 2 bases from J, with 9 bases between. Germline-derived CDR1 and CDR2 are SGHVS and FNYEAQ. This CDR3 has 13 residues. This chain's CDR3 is CASSPTENYGYTF. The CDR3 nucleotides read TGTGCCAGCAGCCCCACAGAGAACTATGGCTACACCTTC.

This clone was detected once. CDR3 in amino acids: CASSGQAGGYGYTF. In DNA form, the CDR3 reads TGTGCCAGCAGCGGACAGGCTGGGGGCTATGGCTACACCTTC. The chain has TRBV7-3 and TRBJ1-2; the match to TRBD1 covers 7 bases. V lost 5 bases, J lost 4 bases, and 7 bases stayed unmatched. The V gene's germline CDR1 is SGHTA and CDR2 FQGTGA. This CDR3 is 14 amino acids long.

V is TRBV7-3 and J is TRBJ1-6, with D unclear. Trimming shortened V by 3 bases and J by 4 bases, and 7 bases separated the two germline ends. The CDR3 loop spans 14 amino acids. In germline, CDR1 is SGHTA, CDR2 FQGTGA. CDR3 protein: CASSLGPYNSPLHF. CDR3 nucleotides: TGTGCCAGCAGCTTGGGCCCTTATAATTCACCCCTCCACTTT.

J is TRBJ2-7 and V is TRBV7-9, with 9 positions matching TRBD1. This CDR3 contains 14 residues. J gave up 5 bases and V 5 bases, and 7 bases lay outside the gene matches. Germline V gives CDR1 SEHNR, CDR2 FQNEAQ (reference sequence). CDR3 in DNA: TGTGCCAGCAGCGTAGTGGACAGGGGACACGAGCAGTACTTC. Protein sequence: CASSVVDRGHEQYF. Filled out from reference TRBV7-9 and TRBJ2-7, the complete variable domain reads DTGVSQNPRHKITKRGQNVTFRCDPISEHNRLYWYRQTLGQGPEFLTYFQNEAQLEKSRLLSDRFSAERPKGSFSTLEIQRTEQGDSAMYLCASSVVDRGHEQYFGPGTRLTVT.

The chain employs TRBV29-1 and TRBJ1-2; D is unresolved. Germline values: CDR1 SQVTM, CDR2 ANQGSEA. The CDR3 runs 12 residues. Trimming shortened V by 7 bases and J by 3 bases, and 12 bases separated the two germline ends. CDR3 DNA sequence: TGCAGCGCCGGGCGCGGGGACTATGGCTACACCTTC. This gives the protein CSAGRGDYGYTF.

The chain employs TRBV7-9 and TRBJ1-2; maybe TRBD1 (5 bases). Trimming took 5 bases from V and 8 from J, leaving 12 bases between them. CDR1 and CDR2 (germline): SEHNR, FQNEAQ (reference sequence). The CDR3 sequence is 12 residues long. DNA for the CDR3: TGTGCCAGCAGCCAAGCAGGGCCCGGCTACACCTTC. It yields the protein CASSQAGPGYTF.

The CDR3 DNA reads as TGTGCCAGCAGTCCTCTCCGCGGGACTAGCGTCGTTGCCTACGAGCAGTACTTC. Amino acid sequence: CASSPLRGTSVVAYEQYF. The chain carries TRBV27 and TRBJ2-7, with 10 bases lining up with TRBD2. This CDR3 has 18 amino acids. Germline trimming cut 5 bases from V and 2 bases from J; bases unmatched to any gene: 15. Germline V lookup: CDR1 MNHEY, CDR2 SMNVEV (reference sequence).

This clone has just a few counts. The CDR3 loop is CASSVTPSRVGHQPQHF. The DNA of the CDR3 is TGTGCCAGCAGCGTGACCCCCTCGAGGGTAGGTCATCAGCCCCAGCATTTT. The rearrangement uses TRBV9 and TRBJ1-5, with unresolved D. Germline V gives CDR1 SGDLS, CDR2 YYNGEE. The ends were cut back, 2 bases at V and 5 bases at J, with 20 bases in the middle. CDR3 length: 17 amino acids.

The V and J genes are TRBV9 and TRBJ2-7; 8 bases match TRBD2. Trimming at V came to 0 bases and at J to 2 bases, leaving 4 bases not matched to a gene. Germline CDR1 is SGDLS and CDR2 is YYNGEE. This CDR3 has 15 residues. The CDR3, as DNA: TGTGCCAGCAGCGTAGAAACGGGGGGGACCTACGAGCAGTACTTC. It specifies CASSVETGGTYEQYF.

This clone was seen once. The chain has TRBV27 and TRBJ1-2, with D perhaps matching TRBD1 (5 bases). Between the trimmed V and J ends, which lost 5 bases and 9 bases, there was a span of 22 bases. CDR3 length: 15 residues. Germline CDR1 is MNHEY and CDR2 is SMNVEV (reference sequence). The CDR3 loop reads CASSPRSGTGASYTF. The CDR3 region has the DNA TGTGCCAGCAGTCCAAGATCCGGGACGGGAGCGAGCTACACCTTC.

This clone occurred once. In DNA, the CDR3 is TGTGCCAGCAGCGTAGAAATCCAGGGGGCCAACGTCCTGACTTTC. It encodes CASSVEIQGANVLTF. The chain joins TRBV9 to TRBJ2-6; D is uncertain. V was shortened by 0 bases and J by 4 bases, with 8 bases between the two germline ends. This CDR3 is built from 15 residues. Germline lookup yields CDR1 SGDLS and CDR2 YYNGEE.

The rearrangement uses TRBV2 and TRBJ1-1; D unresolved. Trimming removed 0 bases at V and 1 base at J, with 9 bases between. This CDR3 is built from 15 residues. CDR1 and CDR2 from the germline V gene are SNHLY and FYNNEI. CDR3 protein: CASSEAYIPNTEAFF. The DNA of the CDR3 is TGTGCCAGCAGTGAAGCGTACATCCCGAACACTGAAGCTTTCTTT. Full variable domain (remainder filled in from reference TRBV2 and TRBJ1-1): EPEVTQTPSHQVTQMGQEVILRCVPISNHLYFYWYRQILGQKVEFLVSFYNNEISEKSEIFDDQFSVERPDGSNFTLKIRSTKLEDSAMYFCASSEAYIPNTEAFFGQGTRLTVV.

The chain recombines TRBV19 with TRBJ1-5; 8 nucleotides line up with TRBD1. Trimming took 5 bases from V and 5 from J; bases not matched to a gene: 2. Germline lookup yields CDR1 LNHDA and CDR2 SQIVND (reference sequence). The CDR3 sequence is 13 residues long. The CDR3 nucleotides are TGTGCCAGTAGTCGACAGGGGTATCAGCCCCAGCATTTT. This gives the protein CASSRQGYQPQHF. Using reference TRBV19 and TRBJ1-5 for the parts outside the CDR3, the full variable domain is DGGITQSPKYLFRKEGQNVTLSCEQNLNHDAMYWYRQDPGQGLRLIYYSQIVNDFQKGDIAEGYSVSREKKESFPLTVTSAQKNPTAFYLCASSRQGYQPQHFGDGTRLSIL.

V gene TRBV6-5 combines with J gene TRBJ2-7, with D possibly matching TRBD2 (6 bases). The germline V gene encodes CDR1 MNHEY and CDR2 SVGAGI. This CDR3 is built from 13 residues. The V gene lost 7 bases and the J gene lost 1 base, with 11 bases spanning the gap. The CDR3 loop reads CASTRGRSYEQYF. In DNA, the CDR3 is TGTGCCAGCACACGGGGGAGGTCCTACGAGCAGTACTTC.